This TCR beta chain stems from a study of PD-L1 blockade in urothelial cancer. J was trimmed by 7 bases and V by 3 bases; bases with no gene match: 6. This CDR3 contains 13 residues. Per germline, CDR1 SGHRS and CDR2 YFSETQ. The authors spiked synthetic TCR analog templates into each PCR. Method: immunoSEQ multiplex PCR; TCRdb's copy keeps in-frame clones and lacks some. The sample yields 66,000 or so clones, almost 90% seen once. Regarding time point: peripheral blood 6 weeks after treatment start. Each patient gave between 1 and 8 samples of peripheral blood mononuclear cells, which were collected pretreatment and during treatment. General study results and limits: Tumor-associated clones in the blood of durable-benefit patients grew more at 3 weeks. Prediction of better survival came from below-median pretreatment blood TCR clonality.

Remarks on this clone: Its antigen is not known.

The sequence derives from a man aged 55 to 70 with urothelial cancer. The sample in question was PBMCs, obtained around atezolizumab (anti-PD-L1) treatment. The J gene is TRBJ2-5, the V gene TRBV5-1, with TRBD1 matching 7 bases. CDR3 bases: TGCGCCAGCAGCTCAGGGGGACCGGGGACCCAGTACTTC. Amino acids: CASSSGGPGTQYF.